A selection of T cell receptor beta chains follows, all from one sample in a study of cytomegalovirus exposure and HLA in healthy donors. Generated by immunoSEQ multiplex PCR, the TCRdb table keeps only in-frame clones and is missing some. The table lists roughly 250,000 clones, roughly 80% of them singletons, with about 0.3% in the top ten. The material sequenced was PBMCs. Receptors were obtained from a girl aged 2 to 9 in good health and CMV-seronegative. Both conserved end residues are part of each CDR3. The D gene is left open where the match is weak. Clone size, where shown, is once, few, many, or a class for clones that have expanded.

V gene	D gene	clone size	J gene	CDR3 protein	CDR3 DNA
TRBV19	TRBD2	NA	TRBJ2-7	CASSTGTSGGLEQYF	TGTGCCAGTAGTACCGGGACTAGCGGGGGCCTCGAGCAGTACTTC
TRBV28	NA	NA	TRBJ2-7	CASSLGDYEQYF	TGTGCCAGCAGTTTGGGAGACTACGAGCAGTACTTC
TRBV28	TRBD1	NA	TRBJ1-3	CASFAPGQVFGNTIYF	TGTGCCAGCTTTGCTCCGGGACAGGTTTTCGGAAACACCATATATTTT
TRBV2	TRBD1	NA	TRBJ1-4	CASTRTGRYNEKLFF	TGTGCCAGCACTCGGACAGGGCGGTATAATGAAAAACTGTTTTTT
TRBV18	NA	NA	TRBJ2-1	CASSPVDSNIYNEQFF	TGTGCCAGCTCACCGGTCGACAGCAACATCTACAATGAGCAGTTCTTC
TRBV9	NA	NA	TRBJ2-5	CASSPHPQETQYF	TGTGCCAGCAGCCCACACCCCCAAGAGACCCAGTACTTC
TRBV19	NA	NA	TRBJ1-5	CASSINRVSPQHF	TGTGCCAGTAGTATAAACAGGGTTTCGCCCCAGCATTTT
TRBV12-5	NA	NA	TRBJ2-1	CASGRRISDNEQFF	TGTGCTAGTGGCCGGAGGATCTCCGACAATGAGCAGTTCTTC
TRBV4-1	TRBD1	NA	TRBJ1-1	CASSQELQIQGLNTEAFF	TGCGCCAGCAGCCAAGAACTACAAATACAGGGGTTGAACACTGAAGCTTTCTTT
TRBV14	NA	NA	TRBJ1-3	CASSPARGFSGNTIYF	TGTGCCAGCAGTCCTGCCCGGGGGTTCTCTGGAAACACCATATATTTT
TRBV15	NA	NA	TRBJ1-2	CATSREFEHDYGYTF	TGTGCCACCAGCAGAGAATTCGAACATGACTATGGCTACACCTTC
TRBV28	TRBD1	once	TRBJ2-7	CASSLGTGLRYEQYF	TGTGCCAGCAGCCTAGGGACAGGACTACGCTACGAGCAGTACTTC